Listed below are T cell receptor beta chains from one sample, sequenced in a study of blood T cells in healthy people across ages. TCRdb reprocessed the 5' RACE reads with MiXCR, giving one entry per CDR3 protein. The top ten hold 13% of the sample, which has about 810,000 distinct CDR3 sequences, 30% to 45% seen once. The material sequenced was blood. The origin of the receptors is a man aged 18 to 29 in good health. Each CDR3 is given with its conserved first and last residue. The D gene is left open where the match is weak. Clone size is stated in some rows and not others, as once, few, many or a class when expanded.

TRBV12-3/TRBV12-4	-	-	TRBJ1-5	TGTGCCAGCAGTACCGGGGGGAGGGGAAGAAGCAATCAGCCCCAGCATTTT	CASSTGGRGRSNQPQHF
TRBV4-1	-	TRBD1	TRBJ2-7	TGCGCCAGCAGCCGGGGACAGTCCGGTTCCTACAATGAGCAGTACTTC	CASSRGQSGSYNEQYF
TRBV15	many	-	TRBJ2-6	TGTGCCACCAGCCCTCTCTCTGGGGCCAACGTCCTGACTTTC	CATSPLSGANVLTF
TRBV7-2	-	-	TRBJ2-7	TGTGCCAGCAGCTTAGCTGGGATGGCTGACTGGGGTAAGGCCACCCCATCCTACGAGCAGTACTTC	CASSLAGMADWGKATPSYEQYF
TRBV7-2	once	TRBD2	TRBJ2-7	TGTGCCAGCAGCCTAGGACTAGCCAGTGGGGAGCAGTACTTC	CASSLGLASGEQYF
TRBV7-2	many	-	TRBJ2-1	TGTGCCAGCAGCTTAGGGGGTACGAATGAGCAGTTCTTC	CASSLGGTNEQFF
TRBV4-2	once	-	TRBJ1-2	TGTGCCAGCAGCCAAGACAGCGCGGGACTCAACTATGGCTACACCTTC	CASSQDSAGLNYGYTF
TRBV29-1	few	TRBD2	TRBJ2-3	TGCAGCGTTGCTAGCGGGGGACACACAGATACGCAGTATTTT	CSVASGGHTDTQYF
TRBV12-3/TRBV12-4	-	TRBD1	TRBJ1-5	TGTGCCAGCAGTGAGGGGAACAGGGGATCGAGCAATCAGCCCCAGCATTTT	CASSEGNRGSSNQPQHF
TRBV29-1	-	-	TRBJ1-1	TGCAGCGTTGGGCAGCACATGAACACTGAAGCTTTCTTT	CSVGQHMNTEAFF
TRBV9	few	-	TRBJ2-3	TGTGCCAGCAGGAGGGGGGCAAAACGGCGCGGCACAGATACGCAGTATTTT	CASRRGAKRRGTDTQYF
TRBV7-2	-	TRBD1	TRBJ2-7	TGTGCCAGCAGCTTTAAAACAGGGGCCAACAATGAGCAGTACTTC	CASSFKTGANNEQYF
TRBV12-3/TRBV12-4	-	-	TRBJ1-1	TGTGCCAGCAGTATCCAGACAGGAAAGGTGGAAGCTTTCTTT	CASSIQTGKVEAFF
TRBV2	few	-	TRBJ1-4	TGTGCCAGCAGTGAAAGGCTTATCAATGAAAAACTGTTTTTT	CASSERLINEKLFF
TRBV5-1	few	-	TRBJ1-2	TGCGCCAGCAGCTTGCTTAGGGGAGAGGATGGCTACACCTTC	CASSLLRGEDGYTF
TRBV12-3/TRBV12-4	-	TRBD1	TRBJ2-1	TGTGCCAGCAGCCCCAGGCAGGGGGCTGATGGTGAGCAGTTCTTC	CASSPRQGADGEQFF
TRBV20-1	few	-	TRBJ2-7	TGCAGTTGTCAGAACACCTACGAGCAGTACTTC	CSCQNTYEQYF
TRBV29-1	-	-	TRBJ1-5	TGCAGCGTGGGGGAGAATAGCAATCTGCCCCAGCATTTT	CSVGENSNLPQHF
TRBV12-3/TRBV12-4	-	-	TRBJ1-1	TGTGCCAGTAGTAACAGGGTTTCCTCTTCGGCTTTCTTT	CASSNRVSSSAFF
TRBV20-1	many	-	TRBJ2-7	TGCAGTGCTAGAGATCCCCCTAGCTTATACGAGCAGTACTTC	CSARDPPSLYEQYF
TRBV7-9	many	-	TRBJ2-1	TGTGCCAGCAGCTTAGCTCCCAATGAGCAGTTCTTC	CASSLAPNEQFF
TRBV4-2	few	-	TRBJ1-1	TGTGCCAGCAGCCAGGATGTTCAGGCCTGGGCTTTCTTT	CASSQDVQAWAFF
TRBV18	-	TRBD1	TRBJ2-7	TGTGCCAGCTCACCATTGGGACAGGTGAACTACGAGCAGTACTTC	CASSPLGQVNYEQYF
TRBV25-1	few	-	TRBJ2-7	TGTGCCAGCAGTGACAGGGCGCTAGTTTCCTACGAGCAGTACTTC	CASSDRALVSYEQYF
TRBV3-1	-	-	TRBJ1-6	TGTGCCAGCAGCCCATATTACAGATCCTCGTCGGATTCACCCCTCCACTTT	CASSPYYRSSSDSPLHF
TRBV27	many	-	TRBJ2-3	TGTGCCAGCAGTTCTACGGCTGCGGGTACGCAGTATTTT	CASSSTAAGTQYF
TRBV12-3/TRBV12-4	few	-	TRBJ2-5	TGTGCCAGCAGCGACGGACGCAGCGGCCAAGAGACCCAGTACTTC	CASSDGRSGQETQYF
TRBV7-2	-	-	TRBJ1-6	TGTGCCTGCAGCTTATATGGTGGACAGTTTAATTCACCCCTCCACTTT	CACSLYGGQFNSPLHF
TRBV7-3	-	-	TRBJ2-2	TGTGCCAGCAGCTTAGAGCGCGACGGGGAGCTGTTTTTT	CASSLERDGELFF
TRBV21-1	few	-	TRBJ2-7	TGTGCCAGCAGCAAGATCGGACCGGGGTCTACCCTGATCTACGAGCAGTACTTC	CASSKIGPGSTLIYEQYF
TRBV7-2	-	-	TRBJ2-5	TGTGCCAGCAGCTACCCGGGATCCCACCGGGAGACCCAGTACTTC	CASSYPGSHRETQYF
TRBV7-8	-	-	TRBJ1-6	TGTGCCAGCCGCCCGGGACATAGCTCCTATAATTCACCCCTCCACTTT	CASRPGHSSYNSPLHF
TRBV5-4	-	-	TRBJ1-2	TGTGCCAGCAGCGCGGGGGGGCCCCACGAGGGTTGGGGCTACACCTTC	CASSAGGPHEGWGYTF
TRBV12-3/TRBV12-4	few	TRBD1	TRBJ2-6	TGCGCAGGGGGTTCTGGGGCCAACGTCCTGACTTTC	CAGGSGANVLTF
TRBV30	few	-	TRBJ2-7	TGTGCCTGGAGCAACTCCTACGAGCAGTACTTC	CAWSNSYEQYF
TRBV5-1	-	TRBD2	TRBJ2-3	TGCGCCAGCAGCCCGGGACTAATTCGTCGGGGTACGCAGTATTTT	CASSPGLIRRGTQYF
TRBV20-1	few	TRBD2	TRBJ2-1	TGCAGTGCGCCATCACTAGCGGGGGGTGTCGAGCAGTTCTTC	CSAPSLAGGVEQFF
TRBV5-1	few	TRBD2	TRBJ2-3	TGCGCCAGCAGCTTGTTGACTAGCGGGGGCACAGATACGCAGTATTTT	CASSLLTSGGTDTQYF
TRBV7-9	-	TRBD1	TRBJ2-1	TGTGCCAGCAGCTCGGGACAGCACAATGAGCAGTTCTTC	CASSSGQHNEQFF
TRBV9	-	TRBD2	TRBJ2-1	TGTGCCAGCAGCGTAGGTGGCTCTAGCGGGCGAAATGAGCAGTTCTTC	CASSVGGSSGRNEQFF
TRBV10-3	-	TRBD2	TRBJ2-3	TGTGCCATCGAAGCGGCTAGCGGGGGCACAGATACGCAGTATTTT	CAIEAASGGTDTQYF
TRBV12-3/TRBV12-4	-	TRBD1	TRBJ2-7	TGTGCCAGCAGTTTATGGGACAGATCCAATGAGCAGTACTTC	CASSLWDRSNEQYF
TRBV7-2	-	-	TRBJ1-4	TGTGCCAGCAGCTTCTTGGGCCGTAATGAAAAACTGTTTTTT	CASSFLGRNEKLFF
TRBV18	-	TRBD1	TRBJ1-1	TGTGCCAGCAATTCCCAGGGGGTAGACACTGAAGCTTTCTTT	CASNSQGVDTEAFF